This T cell receptor (beta chain) was recovered during a study of T cell changes during pregnancy in multiple sclerosis. Repertoires were generated with immunoSEQ multiplex PCR, while TCRdb's copy carries only in-frame clones and drops some. The table lists approximately 59,000 clones, around 91% of them singletons. Trimming removed 1 base from V and 1 base from J; junction bases left unmatched: 7. The CDR3 length is 16 residues. Per germline, CDR1 MGHRA and CDR2 YSYEKL. The TCR comes from a female donor in good health, enrolled as a control in a pregnancy study. This chain links TRBV4-1 with TRBJ2-7; TRBD1 agrees at 7 bases. The sample consisted of peripheral blood, taken in the third trimester of pregnancy. The CDR3, as DNA: TGCGCCAGCAGCCAAGCCCCCGGGACAGTTTCCTACGAGCAGTACTTC. This encodes CASSQAPGTVSYEQYF.